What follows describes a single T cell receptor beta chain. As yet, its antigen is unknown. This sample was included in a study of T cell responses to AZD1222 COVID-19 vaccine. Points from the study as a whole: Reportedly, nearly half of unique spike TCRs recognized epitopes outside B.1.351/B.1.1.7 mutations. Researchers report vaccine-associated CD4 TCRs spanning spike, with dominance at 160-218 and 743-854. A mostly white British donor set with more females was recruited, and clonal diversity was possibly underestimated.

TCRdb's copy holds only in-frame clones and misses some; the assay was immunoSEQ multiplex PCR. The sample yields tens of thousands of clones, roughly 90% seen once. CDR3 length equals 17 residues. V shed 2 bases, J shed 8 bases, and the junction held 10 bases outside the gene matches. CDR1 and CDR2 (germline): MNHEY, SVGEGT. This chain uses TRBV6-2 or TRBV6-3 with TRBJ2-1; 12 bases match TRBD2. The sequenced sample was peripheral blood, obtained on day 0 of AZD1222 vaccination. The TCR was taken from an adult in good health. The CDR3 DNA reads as TGTGCCAGCAGTTACGATCGCCGACTAGCGGGAGAGGATGAGCAGTTCTTC. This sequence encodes CASSYDRRLAGEDEQFF.